A selection of T cell receptor beta chains follows, all from one sample in a study of early stage breast cancer tumors. TCRdb's table, derived via immunoSEQ multiplex PCR, lists solely in-frame clones and lacks some. The repertoire holds tens of thousands of clones, with around four fifths as singletons. The sequenced material came from blood. These receptors were obtained from a person between 50 and 60 years old with breast cancer. Each CDR3 is given with its conserved first and last residue. D genes are given only for firm matches. Clone sizes are given selectively: once, few, many, or a class where the clone is expanded.

j_gene,v_gene,d_gene,abundance,CDR3nt,CDR3aa
TRBJ2-3,TRBV7-3,NA,NA,TGTGCCAGCAGCTTAGACGGTAGTGGGGATACGCAGTATTTT,CASSLDGSGDTQYF
TRBJ2-2,TRBV5-4,NA,NA,TGTGCCAGCGGAGGGCAGCCTAAGAACACCGGGGAGCTGTTTTTT,CASGGQPKNTGELFF
TRBJ1-5,TRBV19,NA,NA,TGTGCCAGTACCCAGGTTAGGACGGAACAGCCCCAGCATTTT,CASTQVRTEQPQHF
TRBJ1-3,TRBV19,NA,NA,TGTGCCAGTAGTCCCCGGACTGGGGGAAACACCATATATTTT,CASSPRTGGNTIYF
TRBJ1-2,TRBV6-1,NA,NA,TGTGCCAGCAGTGAAGTCGGGGGGAGGGATGGCTACACCTTC,CASSEVGGRDGYTF
TRBJ1-6,TRBV5-1,TRBD1,NA,TGCGCCAGCAGTTCCGGGACAGGAGGAGACTCCTATAATTCACCCCTCCACTTT,CASSSGTGGDSYNSPLHF
TRBJ2-2,TRBV2,NA,NA,TGTGCCAGCAGCTATGGGACCGGGGAGCTGTTTTTT,CASSYGTGELFF
TRBJ1-1,TRBV7-9,NA,NA,TGTGCCAGCAGCTTGACCAATCGGGTGGGGCTGAACACTGAAGCTTTCTTT,CASSLTNRVGLNTEAFF
TRBJ2-3,TRBV27,TRBD2,NA,TGTGCCAGCAGTCTCTCACTAGCGGGAGATACGCAGTATTTT,CASSLSLAGDTQYF
TRBJ2-2,TRBV4-2,TRBD2,once,TGTGCCAGCAGCCCGGGACTAGCGAGCACCGGGGAGCTGTTTTTT,CASSPGLASTGELFF
TRBJ1-3,TRBV19,NA,NA,TGTGCCAGTAGTATGGTCCGGGCCTCTGGAAACACCATATATTTT,CASSMVRASGNTIYF
TRBJ2-1,TRBV27,TRBD2,NA,TGTGCCAGCAGTCCGTTATCCCGAGGGGCGGGGGATGGGCAGTTCTTC,CASSPLSRGAGDGQFF
TRBJ2-7,TRBV5-1,TRBD1,NA,TGCGCCAGCAGCTTGGAGGGGACAGCTTCCTACGAGCAGTACTTC,CASSLEGTASYEQYF
TRBJ1-5,TRBV4-1,TRBD1,NA,TGCGCCAGCAGCCAACTCGGACAGGGGTATCAGCCCCAGCATTTT,CASSQLGQGYQPQHF
TRBJ1-3,TRBV30,NA,NA,TGTGCCTGGAGTGTTCGCGCTGGAAACACCATATATTTT,CAWSVRAGNTIYF
TRBJ1-4,TRBV18,NA,NA,TGTGCCAGCTCACCACTCGTTAGGCACGCAACTAATGAAAAACTGTTTTTT,CASSPLVRHATNEKLFF
TRBJ2-7,TRBV5-4,TRBD2,NA,TGTGCCAGCAGCTCCAGACTAGCGGGGACCTACGAGCAGTACTTC,CASSSRLAGTYEQYF
TRBJ2-3,TRBV14,NA,NA,TGTGCCAGCGGTGACTTATACACAGATACGCAGTATTTT,CASGDLYTDTQYF
TRBJ2-7,TRBV11-2,NA,NA,TGTGCCAGCAGCTTAGCAGTCGCCTCCTACGAGCAGTACTTC,CASSLAVASYEQYF
TRBJ2-1,TRBV7-3,TRBD2,NA,TGTGCCAGCAGCCGGAGGGAGGGGCACAATGAGCAGTTCTTC,CASSRREGHNEQFF
TRBJ1-3,TRBV5-6,NA,NA,TGTGCCAGCAGCTTGGGCCCCGGCCGATCTGGAAACACCATATATTTT,CASSLGPGRSGNTIYF
TRBJ2-7,TRBV28,NA,NA,TGTGCCAGCAGTTGGGGAATAGGACCCAACTCCTACGAGCAGTACTTC,CASSWGIGPNSYEQYF
TRBJ2-7,TRBV12-1,NA,few,TGTGCCAGCAGCCCCAACGGGAGTATCGAGCAGTACTTC,CASSPNGSIEQYF
TRBJ2-5,TRBV4-1,TRBD2,NA,TGCGCCAGCAGCATTTCTAGCGGTCAAGAGACCCAGTACTTC,CASSISSGQETQYF
TRBJ2-7,TRBV16,NA,NA,TGTGCCAGCAGCCAATCGGAGGACTACGAGCAGTACTTC,CASSQSEDYEQYF
TRBJ2-5,TRBV19,NA,NA,TGTGCCAGTAGTATCCGGGTCCAAGAGACCCAGTACTTC,CASSIRVQETQYF
TRBJ2-2,TRBV7-8,TRBD2,NA,TGTGCCAGCAGCTGGGGACTAGCGGTGAACACCGGGGAGCTGTTTTTT,CASSWGLAVNTGELFF
TRBJ1-5,TRBV19,TRBD1,NA,TGTGCCAGTAGTATCCGGGACAGCCCTCTTAGCAATCAGCCCCAGCATTTT,CASSIRDSPLSNQPQHF
TRBJ2-1,TRBV7-2,TRBD1,NA,TGTGCCAGCAGCCGCGGGACAGGGGTTGGGAATGAGCAGTTCTTC,CASSRGTGVGNEQFF
TRBJ1-4,TRBV7-6,NA,few,TGTGCCAGCAGCCGAGGGGCCTCAACTAATGAAAAACTGTTTTTT,CASSRGASTNEKLFF
TRBJ2-5,TRBV19,TRBD1,NA,TGTGCCAGTATAACTAGGGGGCGAGGAGAGACCCAGTACTTC,CASITRGRGETQYF
TRBJ2-7,TRBV27,NA,NA,TGTGCCAGCAGTTTTAACCGGGACGGGTCCTACGAGCAGTACTTC,CASSFNRDGSYEQYF
TRBJ2-3,TRBV23-1,NA,NA,TGCGCCAGCAGTCAATCGATACGGGAAGCGTCAGATACGCAGTATTTT,CASSQSIREASDTQYF
TRBJ2-1,TRBV2,NA,NA,TGTGCCAGCGAGCAGCTAGCTACTGGTAATGAGCAGTTCTTC,CASEQLATGNEQFF
TRBJ2-3,TRBV7-9,TRBD2,NA,TGTGCCAGCAGCTTCGCTAGCGGGGCGGGCGATACGCAGTATTTT,CASSFASGAGDTQYF
TRBJ1-6,TRBV28,NA,few,TGTGCCAGCAATGTGGGGAGCCATTCACCCCTCCACTTT,CASNVGSHSPLHF
TRBJ1-1,TRBV10-3,NA,NA,TGTGCCATCAGTGAGGGCAGGGAGGCTTTCTTT,CAISEGREAFF
TRBJ2-4,TRBV5-1,NA,once,TGCGCCAGCAGCTCGGCGGGGAAAGAGGCCAAAAACATTCAGTACTTC,CASSSAGKEAKNIQYF
TRBJ1-2,TRBV28,NA,once,TGTGCCAGCAGTTTCTCTTTGGGGATAGACTATGGCTACACCTTC,CASSFSLGIDYGYTF
TRBJ1-2,TRBV6-1,NA,NA,TGTGCCAGCAGTGAAGTTGGAGGATGGGGCTACACCTTC,CASSEVGGWGYTF
TRBJ1-4,TRBV5-4,NA,once,TGTGCCAGCAGCTTGGAGGCAGGGGCCTTAACTAATGAAAAACTGTTTTTT,CASSLEAGALTNEKLFF
TRBJ1-2,TRBV6-1,NA,once,TGTGCCAGCATCCCTCAGACAGGCTCGAACTATGGCTACACCTTC,CASIPQTGSNYGYTF
TRBJ1-4,TRBV7-6,NA,NA,TGTGCCAGCAGCGACCGTAGGGACCCTAATGAAAAACTGTTTTTT,CASSDRRDPNEKLFF
TRBJ1-2,TRBV12-2,NA,once,TGTGCAAGTCGCTTAGGGACCCCTAACTATGGCTACACCTTC,CASRLGTPNYGYTF
TRBJ1-2,TRBV9,NA,NA,TGTGCCAGCAGCGGCTCAGGGGCCGCTAACTATGGCTACACCTTC,CASSGSGAANYGYTF
TRBJ1-5,TRBV7-9,TRBD1,NA,TGTGCCAGCAGCTTTGCATACAGGGGGCGCGATCAGCCCCAGCATTTT,CASSFAYRGRDQPQHF
TRBJ1-1,TRBV7-2,NA,NA,TGTGCCAGCAGCTTACACGGGTTGAACACTGAAGCTTTCTTT,CASSLHGLNTEAFF
TRBJ2-7,TRBV10-1,NA,NA,TGCGCCAGCAGCACTCAGGGTACCCACGAGCAGTACTTC,CASSTQGTHEQYF
TRBJ1-5,TRBV27,TRBD1,once,TGTGCCAGCAGCCCCTGGGTGGGGACAGAGAGCAATCAGCCCCAGCATTTT,CASSPWVGTESNQPQHF
TRBJ2-5,TRBV5-1,NA,NA,TGCGCCAGCAGCTTGGACGCTACCTCCCAAGAGACCCAGTACTTC,CASSLDATSQETQYF
TRBJ2-3,TRBV30,TRBD1,NA,TGTGCCTGGAGGGGGTCTCTACAGGGGGTTGCGCAGTATTTT,CAWRGSLQGVAQYF
TRBJ2-7,TRBV4-3,NA,NA,TGCGCCAGCAGCCAAGAAAGTCGAGGTTATTACGAGCAGTACTTC,CASSQESRGYYEQYF
TRBJ1-1,TRBV7-9,NA,NA,TGTGCCAGCAGCTTAGCTGAGGGGAGGGGGTCGTGGGGCACTGAAGCTTTCTTT,CASSLAEGRGSWGTEAFF